The text below deals with one T cell receptor (beta chain). Unmatched junction bases numbered 3, after V lost 1 base and J lost 0 bases. This CDR3 is built from 17 residues. CDR1 and CDR2 (germline): SGHTA, FQGNSA. The data were obtained in a study of blood T cell repertoires in COVID-19. Study summary: The samples span acute and convalescent COVID-19 from the United States, Italy and Spain.

Authors' processing steps: Amplification from reference gene primers served as the basis for estimated nucleated cell counts. Profiling relied on immunoSEQ multiplex PCR, and the TCRdb table lists in-frame clones only, not all of them. The DNA was the basis for D and trimming; V, J and clone size are from that table. Of 45,000 to 65,000 clones in the sample, approximately 80% were seen once. Material: peripheral blood. This receptor was identified in an elderly woman with acute or convalescent COVID-19. V gene TRBV7-2 combines with J gene TRBJ1-3; 10 nucleotides agree with TRBD1. The CDR3 nucleotides read TGTGCCAGCAGCTTAGGGGGACAGGGGATCTCTGGAAACACCATATATTTT. Its translation: CASSLGGQGISGNTIYF.